The 16 T cell receptor beta chains below all came from one sample that was sequenced in a study of vaccination effects on CD4 cells after COVID-19. No antigen is known for these receptors. The method was immunoSEQ multiplex PCR; TCRdb's version includes in-frame clones alone and lacks a portion of them. The sample shows around 63,000 clones, roughly 75% of them seen only once. Antigen-specific CD4+ T cells were first expanded with viral peptide pools by the ViraFEST assay and only then sequenced. Investigators separated out CD4+ T cells once about 10 days of culture had passed. Neither prior SARS-CoV-2 infection nor positive nucleocapsid antibodies were present in the vaccine recipients. Here the sequenced sample was CD4+ T cells from PBMCs cultured with HCoV-OC43 spike peptides, taken before COVID-19 vaccination. The subset: HCoV-OC43 spike overlapping peptide pool stimulation. Receptor source: a human donor who received a COVID-19 vaccine.

In this sample, this clone turned up once. The chain links TRBV6-5 to TRBJ2-1; D gene ambiguous. The CDR3 sequence is 11 residues long. Looked up from germline, CDR1 is MNHEY and CDR2 is SVGAGI. V gave up 5 bases and J gave up 8 bases, with 7 bases separating them. CDR3 region: CASSRADEQFF. CDR3 nucleotide sequence: TGTGCCAGCAGTAGGGCCGATGAGCAGTTCTTC.

The gene calls are TRBV18 and TRBJ2-2, with TRBD1 as a possible D gene (5 bases). V lost 1 base and J lost 3, with 6 bases in between. Per the germline V gene, CDR1 is KGHSH and CDR2 is LQKENI. CDR3 length: 14 residues. This CDR3 is CASSPLRDTGELFF. The CDR3 region has the DNA TGTGCCAGCTCACCACTCAGGGACACCGGGGAGCTGTTTTTT.

This clone was seen just once. The chain combines TRBV2 with TRBJ1-1, with a weak D call TRBD1 (5 bases). CDR1 is SNHLY, CDR2 FYNNEI, per germline. With 0 bases removed from V and 3 bases from J, the gap between germline ends came to 14 bases. The CDR3 sequence is 16 residues long. The CDR3 loop reads CASSEALGTGDTEAFF. CDR3 nucleotides: TGTGCCAGCAGTGAAGCGCTTGGGACGGGGGACACTGAAGCTTTCTTT.

The chain joins TRBV18 to TRBJ1-4, with 7 bases identical to TRBD1. CDR3 length: 15 residues. CDR1 and CDR2 from the germline V gene are KGHSH and LQKENI. Trimming cost V 4 bases and J 4 bases; bases outside gene matches: 6. The CDR3 DNA reads as TGTGCCAGCTCACGAACAGGGGACGTTAATGAAAAACTGTTTTTT. The encoded protein is CASSRTGDVNEKLFF.

This clone was recorded once. V and J are TRBV28 and TRBJ1-4, with TRBD1 matching 7 bases. Germline V CDR1 and CDR2: MDHEN, SYDVKM. CDR3 length equals 12 residues. V dropped 11 bases and J dropped 4; count of bases not matched to a gene: 4. CDR3 in amino acids: CAARDSNEKLFF. Here the CDR3 DNA reads TGTGCCGCCCGGGACAGTAATGAAAAACTGTTTTTT. Filled out from reference TRBV28 and TRBJ1-4, the complete variable domain reads DVKVTQSSRYLVKRTGEKVFLECVQDMDHENMFWYRQDPGLGLRLIYFSYDVKMKEKGDIPEGYSVSREKKERFSLILESASTNQTSMYLCAARDSNEKLFFGSGTQLSVL.

This clone was seen a single time. V gene TRBV20-1 combines with J gene TRBJ1-1; possibly TRBD1 for D (5 bases). This CDR3 is built from 11 residues. Trimming cost V 5 bases and J 10 bases, with 14 bases left between them. The germline V gene encodes CDR1 DFQATT and CDR2 SNEGSKA (reference sequence). CDR3 sequence (DNA): TGCAGTGCTTCACACGGGGACGGAGCTTTCTTT. Protein product: CSASHGDGAFF.

The V call is TRBV12-3 or TRBV12-4, the J call TRBJ1-5; D not certain. Trimming stripped 7 bases from V and 0 bases from J, with 7 bases between. The CDR3 covers 13 residues. The CDR3 is CASTINSNQPQHF. In nucleotides, the CDR3 is TGTGCCAGCACCATAAATAGCAATCAGCCCCAGCATTTT.

This clone was seen a handful of times. The V gene is TRBV6-5, the J gene TRBJ1-1, with D unclear. The CDR3 runs to 14 residues. Looked up from germline, CDR1 is MNHEY and CDR2 is SVGAGI. Trimming shortened V by 2 bases and J by 0 bases, and 7 bases separated the two germline ends. This CDR3 reads CASSYGQMNTEAFF. The CDR3 DNA sequence: TGTGCCAGCAGTTACGGGCAGATGAACACTGAAGCTTTCTTT.

The table lists this clone with a few counts. This rearrangement joins TRBV5-1 to TRBJ2-5; D could derive from TRBD1 or TRBD2 (6 bases each). The CDR3 contains 13 residues. Trimming took 3 bases from V and 5 from J, leaving 11 bases between them. From germline, CDR1 is SGHRS and CDR2 YFSETQ. The CDR3 loop is CASSSGGGETQYF. In DNA form, the CDR3 reads TGCGCCAGCAGCTCCGGGGGCGGCGAGACCCAGTACTTC.

The chain employs TRBV30 and TRBJ1-5; the match to TRBD1 covers 8 bases. The germline V gene has CDR1 GTSNPN and CDR2 SVGIG (reference sequence). The V gene end was trimmed by 5 bases and the J gene end by 2 bases; junction bases not matched to a gene: 5. CDR3 length: 14 residues. The CDR3 DNA reads TGTGCCTGGGGGACAGGTAGTGGCAATCAGCCCCAGCATTTT. Protein: CAWGTGSGNQPQHF.

This chain joins TRBV4-1 and TRBJ1-5; tentatively, D is TRBD1 (5 bases). This CDR3 has 17 amino acids. V was cut by 6 bases and J by 0 bases, with 18 bases left in between. Germline assignment: CDR1 MGHRA and CDR2 YSYEKL. The CDR3 coding sequence is TGCGCCAGCAGTCGGGACGGGATGCTGTATAGCAATCAGCCCCAGCATTTT. Translating gives CASSRDGMLYSNQPQHF.

This clone was observed a few times. The chain has TRBV5-1 and TRBJ2-1; 15 nucleotides agree with TRBD2. J lost 9 bases, V lost 4 bases, and 8 bases had no gene match. CDR3 length: 16 amino acids. The germline CDR1 and CDR2 sequences are SGHRS and YFSETQ. The CDR3, as DNA: TGCGCCAGCAGCCTAAGGACTAGCGGGGGGGAAGGTGAGCAGTTCTTC. This codes for CASSLRTSGGEGEQFF.

The rearrangement uses TRBV20-1 and TRBJ2-2; 9 bases agree with TRBD2. V was pared by 3 bases and J by 6 bases, with 8 bases of the junction left unmatched. The CDR3 runs 15 residues. CDR1 and CDR2 from the germline V gene are DFQATT and SNEGSKA (reference sequence). CDR3 loop: CSASRPSGAAGELFF. The CDR3 bases are TGCAGTGCTAGTCGGCCTAGCGGGGCCGCCGGGGAGCTGTTTTTT.

In its sample, this clone was seen a few times. The chain couples TRBV7-9 to TRBJ1-3; D is undetermined. The ends were cut back, 11 bases at V and 0 bases at J, with 8 bases in the middle. The CDR3 extends over 12 amino acids. Per the germline V gene, CDR1 is SEHNR and CDR2 is FQNEAQ (reference sequence). The CDR3 sequence: CAGHSSGNTIYF. The CDR3, as DNA: TGTGCCGGGCACAGCTCTGGAAACACCATATATTTT.

The V gene is TRBV3-1 (or the pseudogene TRBV3-2), the J gene TRBJ1-6; D perhaps matches TRBD1 (6 bases). The germline V gene has CDR1 LGHDT and CDR2 YNNKEL (reference sequence). The V and J ends lost 1 base and 9 bases respectively, with 7 bases between them. The CDR3 runs to 13 residues. The DNA of the CDR3 is TGTGCCAGCAGCCAAGGGGACATTTCACCCCTCCACTTT. It specifies CASSQGDISPLHF.

The V gene is TRBV12-3 or TRBV12-4, the J gene TRBJ2-1; the D is unclear. V lost 8 bases and J lost 7, with 9 bases in between. The CDR3 is made up of 11 amino acids. The DNA of the CDR3 is TGTGCCAGCCGTCGCGGAAATGAGCAGTTCTTC. Translating it yields CASRRGNEQFF.